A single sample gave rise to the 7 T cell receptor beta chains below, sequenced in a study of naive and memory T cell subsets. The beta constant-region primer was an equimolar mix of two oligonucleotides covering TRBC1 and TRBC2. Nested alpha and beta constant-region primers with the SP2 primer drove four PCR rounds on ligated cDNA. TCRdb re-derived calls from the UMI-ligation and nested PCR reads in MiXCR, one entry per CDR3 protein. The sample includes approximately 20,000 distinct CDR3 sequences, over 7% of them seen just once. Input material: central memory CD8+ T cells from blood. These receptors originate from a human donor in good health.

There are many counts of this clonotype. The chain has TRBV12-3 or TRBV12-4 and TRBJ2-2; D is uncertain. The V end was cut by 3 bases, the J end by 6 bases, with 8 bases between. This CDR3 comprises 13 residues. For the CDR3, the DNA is TGTGCCAGCAGTTTCAACAGTGCCGGGGAGCTGTTTTTT. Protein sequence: CASSFNSAGELFF.

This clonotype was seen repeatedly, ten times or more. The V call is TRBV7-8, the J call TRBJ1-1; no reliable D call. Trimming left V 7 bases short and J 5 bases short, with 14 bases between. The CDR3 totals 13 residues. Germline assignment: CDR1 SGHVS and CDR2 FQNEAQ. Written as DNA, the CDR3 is TGTGCCAGCACCCCTTTGACGGAAACTGAAGCTTTCTTT. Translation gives CASTPLTETEAFF.

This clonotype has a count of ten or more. CDR3 DNA sequence: TGTGCCAGCAGCCCGGACGCGAGCTCCTACAATGAGCAGTTCTTC. This gives the protein CASSPDASSYNEQFF. V usage is TRBV7-3 and J usage is TRBJ2-1; no clear D. CDR1 SGHTA and CDR2 FQGTGA come from the germline V gene. CDR3 length: 15 residues. Trimming cost V 5 bases and J 0 bases, with 11 bases left between them.

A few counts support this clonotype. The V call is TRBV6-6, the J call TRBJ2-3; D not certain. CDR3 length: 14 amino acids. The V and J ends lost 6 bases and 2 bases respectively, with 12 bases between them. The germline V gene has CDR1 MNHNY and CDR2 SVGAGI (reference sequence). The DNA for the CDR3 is TGTGCCAGCAGCCTCTCCCCCCACACAGATACGCAGTATTTT. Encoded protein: CASSLSPHTDTQYF.

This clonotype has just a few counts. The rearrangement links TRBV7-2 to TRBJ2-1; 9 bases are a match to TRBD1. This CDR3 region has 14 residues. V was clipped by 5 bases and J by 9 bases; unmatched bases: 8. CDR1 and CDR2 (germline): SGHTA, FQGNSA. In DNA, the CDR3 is TGTGCCAGCAGCCGACGGGACAGGGTTCTTGAGCAGTTCTTC. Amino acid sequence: CASSRRDRVLEQFF.

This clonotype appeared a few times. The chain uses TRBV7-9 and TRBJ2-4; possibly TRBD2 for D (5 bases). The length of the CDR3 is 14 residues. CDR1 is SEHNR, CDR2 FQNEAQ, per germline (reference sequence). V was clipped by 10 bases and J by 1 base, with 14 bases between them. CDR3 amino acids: CAIGGGSAKNIQYF. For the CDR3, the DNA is TGTGCCATTGGAGGCGGGTCGGCCAAAAACATTCAGTACTTC.

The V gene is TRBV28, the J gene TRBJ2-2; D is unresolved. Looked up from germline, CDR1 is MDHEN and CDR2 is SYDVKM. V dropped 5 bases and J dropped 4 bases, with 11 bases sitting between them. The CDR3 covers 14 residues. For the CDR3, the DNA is TGTGCCAGCAGTCCCCTGGACCCCACCGGGGAGCTGTTTTTT. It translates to CASSPLDPTGELFF.